Below are 11 T cell receptor beta chains sequenced from a single sample in a study of control samples from healthy donors and cancer patients. Some clones are missing from TCRdb's copy, which holds only in-frame ones; the method was immunoSEQ multiplex PCR. The sample consists of 79,000 or so clones, 85% to 90% of them appearing once. Sequencing was performed on PBMCs. The receptors originated from a woman between 50 and 59 years old with colorectal cancer.

This clone has a single count. This chain joins TRBV2 and TRBJ1-1; TRBD1 is a possible D gene (5 bases). Germline V gene lookup returns CDR1 SNHLY and CDR2 FYNNEI. V gave up 7 bases and J gave up 4 bases, with 16 bases separating them. This CDR3 has 14 residues. CDR3 sequence (DNA): TGTGCCAGCAACGGGGGAGGCCGTCCCACTGAAGCTTTCTTT. Amino acid sequence: CASNGGGRPTEAFF.

The genes are TRBV9 and TRBJ2-7, with D perhaps TRBD1 (6 bases). Trimming stripped 9 bases from V and 2 bases from J, with 9 bases between. The germline V gene encodes CDR1 SGDLS and CDR2 YYNGEE. CDR3 size: 11 residues. The CDR3 loop reads CAIQGPYEQYV. CDR3 DNA sequence: TGTGCCATTCAGGGGCCCTACGAGCAGTACGTC.

The chain links TRBV5-1 to TRBJ2-6; TRBD1 matches 12 bases. Germline CDR1 SGHRS, CDR2 YFSETQ. The CDR3 covers 18 residues. Germline trimming cut 4 bases from V and 0 bases from J; bases unmatched to any gene: 5. The CDR3, as DNA: TGCGCCAGCAGCGAGGGACAGGGGGCTCCCTCTGGGGCCAACGTCCTGACTTTC. Amino acid sequence: CASSEGQGAPSGANVLTF.

This clone was found once. The chain has TRBV3-1 (or the pseudogene TRBV3-2) and TRBJ2-1; D gene unclear. CDR1 is LGHDT, CDR2 YNNKEL, per germline (reference sequence). The CDR3 is 11 amino acids. The V end was cut by 1 base, the J end by 9 bases, with 4 bases between. The CDR3 nucleotides are TGTGCCAGCAGCCAAGTCGCTGAGCAGTTCTTC. Its protein product is CASSQVAEQFF.

The chain has TRBV5-4 and TRBJ2-5; 13 bases map to TRBD2. The CDR3 contains 15 residues. CDR1 and CDR2 (germline): SGHNT, YYREEE (reference sequence). The V gene end was trimmed by 3 bases and the J gene end by 5 bases; junction bases not matched to a gene: 4. CDR3 protein: CASSSRTSGGETQYF. As DNA, the CDR3 is TGTGCCAGCAGCTCCCGGACTAGCGGGGGTGAGACCCAGTACTTC.

The rearrangement links TRBV28 to TRBJ1-2, with 8 bases matching TRBD1. The CDR3 extends over 13 amino acids. After removal of 6 bases from V and 4 bases from J, the junction contained 4 bases not matched to a gene. The germline gives CDR1 MDHEN, CDR2 SYDVKM. DNA for the CDR3: TGTGCCAGCAGAGGACAGGGATTCTATGGCTACACCTTC. This sequence encodes CASRGQGFYGYTF.

The rearrangement uses TRBV5-1 and TRBJ2-6; 8 bases fit TRBD1. The V gene end was trimmed by 4 bases and the J gene end by 2 bases; junction bases not matched to a gene: 8. Germline V gene data show CDR1 as SGHRS and CDR2 as YFSETQ. The CDR3 runs to 17 residues. The DNA for the CDR3 is TGCGCCAGCAGCCCGACGGGACAGGCTACTGGGGCCAACGTCCTGACTTTC. This gives the protein CASSPTGQATGANVLTF.

The chain uses TRBV6-5 and TRBJ2-7; D might be TRBD1 (5 bases). CDR3 length: 13 amino acids. Trimming pared 7 bases from V and 2 bases from J, leaving 12 bases between. Germline lookup yields CDR1 MNHEY and CDR2 SVGAGI. DNA for the CDR3: TGTGCCAGCAACAGGTCTCCTCCCTACGAGCAGTACGTC. It specifies CASNRSPPYEQYV.

This clone was counted a few times. The chain links TRBV7-2 to TRBJ1-2; 7 bases are a match to TRBD1. After removal of 4 bases from V and 5 bases from J, the junction contained 4 bases not matched to a gene. Germline assignment: CDR1 SGHTA and CDR2 FQGNSA. The CDR3 loop spans 13 amino acids. The CDR3 loop is CASSSPGGYGYTF. In DNA, the CDR3 is TGTGCCAGCAGCTCCCCAGGGGGGTATGGCTACACCTTC.

The rearrangement joins TRBV5-5 to TRBJ2-1, with 9 bases aligning to TRBD2. V lost 4 bases and J lost 1; bases outside the gene matches: 3. The CDR3 contains 15 residues. Per germline, CDR1 SGHKS and CDR2 YYEKEE (reference sequence). The CDR3 nucleotides are TGTGCCAGCAGCGCTAGCGGGACGTCCTACAATGAGCAGTTCTTC. Its protein product is CASSASGTSYNEQFF.

The rearrangement joins TRBV6-5 to TRBJ2-2, with 7 bases aligning to TRBD2. This CDR3 is built from 15 residues. The V and J ends lost 5 bases and 2 bases, in that order; junction bases with no gene match: 5. Looked up from germline, CDR1 is MNHEY and CDR2 is SVGAGI. CDR3 residues: CASSRGVVNTGELFF. The CDR3 coding sequence is TGTGCCAGCAGTCGGGGGGTTGTAAACACCGGGGAGCTGTTTTTT.